Each of the 8 T cell receptor beta chains below was sequenced from the same sample in a study of patients and donors after allogeneic stem cell transplantation. MiXCR, run by TCRdb on the RT-PCR reads, gives a single entry per CDR3 protein. The table records around 240,000 distinct CDR3 sequences, approximately 14% of them present only once. The sample consisted of blood, either unsorted or a sorted T cell fraction (not recorded which). The receptor source for this set is a human donor who was either an allogeneic HSCT recipient or a stem cell or donor lymphocyte infusion donor (not recorded which). It is not recorded whose cells these are; they may come from a transplant donor.

The table lists this clonotype with many counts. The chain links TRBV29-1 to TRBJ2-2; D not resolved. V gave up 7 bases and J gave up 3 bases, with 9 bases separating them. Germline V CDR1 and CDR2: SQVTM, ANQGSEA. This CDR3 contains 12 residues. Here the CDR3 reads CSGGQHTGELFF. CDR3 DNA: TGCAGCGGGGGTCAACACACCGGGGAGCTGTTTTTT.

This clonotype was seen only a few times. The J gene is TRBJ2-6, the V gene TRBV10-3; D unclear. The V end was cut by 3 bases, the J end by 1 base, with 4 bases between. CDR1 is ENHRY and CDR2 is SYGVKD in the germline V gene. The CDR3 spans 14 residues. The CDR3, as DNA: TGTGCCATCAGTGACCCGTCTGGGGCCAACGTCCTGACTTTC. Its protein product is CAISDPSGANVLTF.

This clonotype was recorded at least ten times. This chain joins TRBV11-2 and TRBJ1-1; 10 positions agree with TRBD1. This CDR3 has 16 amino acids. The junction had 11 bases not matched to a gene; V was cut back by 5 bases and J by 5 bases. The V gene's germline CDR1 is SGHAT and CDR2 FQNNGV. As DNA, the CDR3 is TGTGCCAGCAGCCCTAGCCGACAGGGGGCGTTTACTGAAGCTTTCTTT. It translates to CASSPSRQGAFTEAFF.

In its sample, this clonotype was seen a few times. The chain links TRBV7-2 to TRBJ2-3; D remains ambiguous. Germline CDR1 SGHTA, CDR2 FQGNSA. The CDR3 loop spans 12 amino acids. Between the trimmed V and J ends, which lost 5 bases and 4 bases, there was a span of 7 bases. CDR3 coding DNA: TGTGCCAGCAGCCGTCGAGCAGATACGCAGTATTTT. Translation: CASSRRADTQYF.

The V gene is TRBV5-1, the J gene TRBJ1-2; 8 positions agree with TRBD1. V shed 4 bases, J shed 8 bases, and the junction held 10 bases outside the gene matches. Germline V CDR1 and CDR2: SGHRS, YFSETQ. This CDR3 has 14 residues. This CDR3 reads CASSPRTGIRGYTF. CDR3 nucleotides: TGCGCCAGCAGCCCCAGGACAGGGATTAGGGGCTACACCTTC.

Ten or more counts support this clonotype. The rearrangement joins TRBV3-1 to TRBJ2-7, with TRBD1 as a possible D gene (6 bases). Germline CDR1 is LGHDT and CDR2 is YNNKEL (reference sequence). The germline V and J ends were trimmed by 7 bases and 2 bases, with 9 bases remaining between them. CDR3 length equals 12 residues. CDR3 DNA sequence: TGTGCCAGCACTGGGGGCGCCTACGAGCAGTACTTC. This codes for CASTGGAYEQYF.

There are a few counts of this clonotype. This sequence joins TRBV20-1 and TRBJ2-7, with D perhaps assigned TRBD1 or TRBD2 (5 bases each). Looked up from germline, CDR1 is DFQATT and CDR2 is SNEGSKA (reference sequence). This CDR3 has 14 amino acids. V was pared by 2 bases and J by 4 bases, with 15 bases between. This CDR3 reads CSARTGTVIYEQYF. Here the CDR3 DNA reads TGCAGTGCTAGAACCGGGACGGTTATATACGAGCAGTACTTC.

In this sample, this clonotype turned up a few times. The chain employs TRBV7-2 and TRBJ2-3; a weak D match, TRBD1 (5 bases). The CDR3 contains 15 residues. V was pared by 5 bases and J by 4 bases, with 16 bases between. Germline CDR1 reads SGHTA; CDR2 reads FQGNSA. Written as DNA, the CDR3 is TGTGCCAGCAGCACAACCCAGGGCAGGGCAGATACGCAGTATTTT. This encodes CASSTTQGRADTQYF.